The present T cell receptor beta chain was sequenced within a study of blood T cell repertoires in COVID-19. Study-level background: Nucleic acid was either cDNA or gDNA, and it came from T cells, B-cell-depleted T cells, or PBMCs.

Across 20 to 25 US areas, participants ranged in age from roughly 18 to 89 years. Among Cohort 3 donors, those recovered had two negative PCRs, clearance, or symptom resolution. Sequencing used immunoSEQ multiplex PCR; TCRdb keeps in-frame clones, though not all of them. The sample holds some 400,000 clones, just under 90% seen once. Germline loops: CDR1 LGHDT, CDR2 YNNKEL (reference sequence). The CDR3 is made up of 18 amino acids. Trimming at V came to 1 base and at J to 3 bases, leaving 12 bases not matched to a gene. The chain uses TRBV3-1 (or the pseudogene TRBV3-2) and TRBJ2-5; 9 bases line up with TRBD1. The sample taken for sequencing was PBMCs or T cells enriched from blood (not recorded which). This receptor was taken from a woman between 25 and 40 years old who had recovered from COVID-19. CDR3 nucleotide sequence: TGTGCCAGCAGCCAAGTTCGGGACAGGGACCCCGATAAAGAGACCCAGTACTTC. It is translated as CASSQVRDRDPDKETQYF.